The 30 T cell receptor beta chains listed next were all sequenced from one sample in a study of Ad26.COV2.S vaccination and SARS-CoV-2 variants. Treatment described: roughly 18 received Ad26.COV2.S at low or high dose, single or two shots; roughly five received placebo; per-sample allocation not given. Sampling took place 63 days after the first vaccine or placebo injection. TCRdb's table, derived via immunoSEQ multiplex PCR, lists solely in-frame clones and lacks some. The table shows 330,000 or so clones, with almost 90% occurring only once. Source: peripheral blood, taken in a trial of Ad26.COV2.S vaccine versus placebo. The receptors originated from a person between 18 and 60 years old who received the Ad26.COV2.S COVID-19 vaccine or a placebo.

V gene TRBV6-2 or TRBV6-3 combines with J gene TRBJ2-7; the match to TRBD1 covers 8 bases. This CDR3 region has 15 residues. Germline V gives CDR1 MNHEY, CDR2 SVGEGT. V lost 4 bases to trimming and J lost 3 bases; unmatched junction nucleotides: 8. The chain's CDR3 is CASSLVAGGHYEQYF. The DNA of the CDR3 is TGTGCCAGCAGTTTAGTGGCAGGGGGCCACTACGAGCAGTACTTC.

The chain couples TRBV19 to TRBJ1-4, with TRBD1 as a possible D gene (5 bases). There are 13 residues in the CDR3. Germline assignment: CDR1 LNHDA and CDR2 SQIVND (reference sequence). Deletions cut 7 bases from V and 5 bases from J, with 11 bases between. The CDR3 DNA sequence: TGTGCCAGTAAGGGGCAGTTGAATGAAAAACTGTTTTTT. Protein: CASKGQLNEKLFF.

J is TRBJ2-5 and V is TRBV18, with D tentatively TRBD2 (6 bases). The germline gives CDR1 KGHSH, CDR2 LQKENI. The CDR3 spans 14 residues. V lost 3 bases and J lost 5, with 13 bases in between. The CDR3 nucleotides are TGTGCCAGCTCACCCGTTGGGACTGAGGAGACCCAGTACTTC. It yields the protein CASSPVGTEETQYF. The whole variable domain, remainder taken from reference TRBV18 and TRBJ2-5, is NAGVMQNPRHLVRRRGQEARLRCSPMKGHSHVYWYRQLPEEGLKFMVYLQKENIIDESGMPKERFSAEFPKEGPSILRIQQVVRGDSAAYFCASSPVGTEETQYFGPGTRLLVL.

The chain uses TRBV19 and TRBJ2-3; the match to TRBD2 covers 11 bases. Germline V gene data show CDR1 as LNHDA and CDR2 as SQIVND (reference sequence). There are 18 residues in the CDR3. The J segment lost 2 bases and the V segment lost 3 bases, leaving 10 bases of the junction unmatched. CDR3: CASSIPSGGRGATDTQYF. CDR3 in DNA: TGTGCCAGTAGTATCCCTAGCGGGGGGCGAGGGGCCACAGATACGCAGTATTTT.

The V gene is TRBV16, the J gene TRBJ2-3, with D maybe TRBD2 (5 bases). In germline, CDR1 is KGHSY, CDR2 FQNENV. The CDR3 runs to 15 residues. V lost 7 bases, J lost 0 bases, and 14 bases lay in between. CDR3 nucleotide sequence: TGTGCCAGCACCCCGCGCTGGGAGAGCACAGATACGCAGTATTTT. This gives the protein CASTPRWESTDTQYF.

The J gene is TRBJ2-3, the V gene TRBV27; D not certain. This CDR3 region has 14 residues. Germline CDR1 MNHEY, CDR2 SMNVEV (reference sequence). With 5 bases removed from V and 0 bases from J, the gap between germline ends came to 9 bases. In DNA, the CDR3 is TGTGCCAGCAGTCCCGGAGCTAGCACAGATACGCAGTATTTT. The encoded protein is CASSPGASTDTQYF.

The V and J genes are TRBV4-3 and TRBJ2-3, with unresolved D. Trimming removed 3 bases from V and 5 bases from J, with 9 bases in between. This CDR3 has 13 amino acids. Germline V gives CDR1 LGHNA, CDR2 YSLEER. The CDR3 DNA is TGCGCCAGCAGCCAGCACGAGAAAGATACGCAGTATTTT. This codes for CASSQHEKDTQYF.

This clone is a singleton in its sample. The J gene is TRBJ1-1, the V gene TRBV5-5; the D is unclear. Trimming cost V 0 bases and J 1 base, with 7 bases left between them. Germline V gene data show CDR1 as SGHKS and CDR2 as YYEKEE (reference sequence). There are 14 residues in the CDR3. The CDR3 DNA follows: TGTGCCAGCAGCTTGGTTTCGAGGAACACTGAAGCTTTCTTT. This translates into CASSLVSRNTEAFF.

The chain carries TRBV9 and TRBJ2-2; the match to TRBD1 covers 10 bases. Germline loops: CDR1 SGDLS, CDR2 YYNGEE. The CDR3 contains 14 residues. V lost 4 bases and J lost 7; bases outside the gene matches: 4. This CDR3 reads CASSLTGGGGELFF. Here the CDR3 DNA reads TGTGCCAGCAGCTTGACAGGGGGCGGCGGGGAGCTGTTTTTT.

The gene calls are TRBV19 and TRBJ1-3; D is ambiguous. V lost 10 bases and J 0 bases, leaving 13 bases between the germline ends. The CDR3 covers 14 residues. CDR1 LNHDA and CDR2 SQIVND come from the germline V gene (reference sequence). The CDR3 DNA follows: TGTGCCATTAAAGACGGAGGCTCTGGAAACACCATATATTTT. As protein: CAIKDGGSGNTIYF.

This clone was counted at least ten times. This rearrangement joins TRBV2 to TRBJ1-2, with D possibly TRBD1 on 5 matching bases. The ends were cut back, 6 bases at V and 6 bases at J, with 14 bases in the middle. The CDR3 has 13 amino acids. The V gene's germline CDR1 is SNHLY and CDR2 FYNNEI. CDR3 residues: CASRSRRGDGYTF. The CDR3, as DNA: TGTGCCAGCAGGTCGAGGAGGGGTGATGGCTACACCTTC.

The chain links TRBV13 to TRBJ2-2; TRBD2 matches at 7 bases. Germline values: CDR1 PRHDT, CDR2 FYEKMQ (reference sequence). With V trimmed by 3 bases and J by 0 bases, 4 bases remained unmatched. The CDR3 extends over 16 amino acids. The CDR3: CASSFGGSPNTGELFF. The CDR3 DNA reads as TGTGCCAGCAGCTTCGGGGGGAGTCCGAACACCGGGGAGCTGTTTTTT.

This chain links TRBV9 with TRBJ2-3, with D uncertain. The CDR3 loop spans 15 amino acids. Trimming removed 0 bases at V and 0 bases at J, with 8 bases between. CDR1 is SGDLS and CDR2 is YYNGEE in the germline V gene. The CDR3 DNA reads as TGTGCCAGCAGCGTAGAGGTCTTTAGCACAGATACGCAGTATTTT. The encoded protein is CASSVEVFSTDTQYF.

The rearrangement uses TRBV5-3 and TRBJ2-2; TRBD1 aligns across 10 bases. TRBV5-3 is given ORF status, its function remaining uncertain. Unmatched junction bases numbered 14, after V lost 7 bases and J lost 2 bases. The CDR3 totals 18 residues. The CDR3 nucleotides read TGTGCCAGAGAACCGGGACAGGGGACGGGGAGTAACACCGGGGAGCTGTTTTTT. As protein: CAREPGQGTGSNTGELFF.

The J gene is TRBJ1-4, the V gene TRBV7-2; possibly TRBD1 for D (5 bases). The CDR3 runs to 15 residues. Germline V lookup: CDR1 SGHTA, CDR2 FQGNSA. V lost 1 base and J lost 8, with 14 bases in between. The CDR3 sequence: CASSLDGQGSEKLFF. The CDR3 coding sequence is TGTGCCAGCAGCTTAGATGGTCAGGGATCCGAAAAACTGTTTTTT. The full variable domain, its missing parts supplied by reference TRBV7-2 and TRBJ1-4, is GAGVSQSPSNKVTEKGKDVELRCDPISGHTALYWYRQSLGQGLEFLIYFQGNSAPDKSGLPSDRFSAERTGGSVSTLTIQRTQQEDSAVYLCASSLDGQGSEKLFFGSGTQLSVL.

V is TRBV4-3 and J is TRBJ1-4, with D hard to call. The length of the CDR3 is 16 residues. V shed 0 bases and J shed 5 bases, with 13 bases lying between them. Looked up from germline, CDR1 is LGHNA and CDR2 is YSLEER. CDR3 sequence reads: CASSQEPSVGNEKLFF. CDR3 nucleotides: TGCGCCAGCAGCCAAGAGCCGTCGGTTGGGAATGAAAAACTGTTTTTT.

V usage is TRBV19 and J usage is TRBJ1-2; D is unresolved. The germline V gene encodes CDR1 LNHDA and CDR2 SQIVND (reference sequence). The CDR3 has 13 amino acids. V lost 7 bases, J lost 2 bases, and 11 bases lay in between. The CDR3, as DNA: TGTGCCAGTATGTTGGGAGCAAACTATGGCTACACCTTC. Translated: CASMLGANYGYTF.

The chain joins TRBV29-1 to TRBJ1-1; no firm D call. V was clipped by 4 bases and J by 4 bases, with 10 bases between them. Germline V CDR1 and CDR2: SQVTM, ANQGSEA. The CDR3 covers 12 residues. The CDR3 bases are TGCAGCGTTGTTACCAGTAGCACTGAAGCTTTCTTT. Translating gives CSVVTSSTEAFF.

This clone was detected a few times. V is TRBV11-2 and J is TRBJ2-7; D is possibly TRBD1 or TRBD2 (7 bases each). Germline CDR1 reads SGHAT; CDR2 reads FQNNGV. Trimming took off 0 bases at V and 4 bases at J, with 22 bases between the two ends. The length of the CDR3 is 18 residues. The CDR3 spells CASSLDPAWPGGGYEQYF. In DNA form, the CDR3 reads TGTGCCAGCAGCTTAGACCCAGCCTGGCCAGGGGGGGGGTACGAGCAGTACTTC.

The J gene is TRBJ1-2, the V gene TRBV6-2 or TRBV6-3, with unresolved D. Germline V gene data show CDR1 as MNHEY and CDR2 as SVGEGT. V shed 5 bases and J shed 5 bases, with 18 bases lying between them. This CDR3 spans 15 amino acids. This chain's CDR3 is CASSDPGISLYGYTF. The CDR3 nucleotides are TGTGCCAGCAGTGATCCGGGGATTTCCCTTTATGGCTACACCTTC.

The chain links TRBV15 to TRBJ1-6, with a tentative D call TRBD1 (5 bases). This CDR3 has 14 residues. Trimming removed 5 bases from V and 7 bases from J, with 12 bases in between. From germline, CDR1 is LNHNV and CDR2 YYDKDF (reference sequence). CDR3 bases: TGTGCCACCAGCGGCAGGGTGAACAATTCACCCCTCCACTTT. This codes for CATSGRVNNSPLHF.

The genes are TRBV6-2 or TRBV6-3 and TRBJ1-4; D remains ambiguous. Germline values: CDR1 MNHEY, CDR2 SVGEGT. The V and J ends lost 4 bases and 0 bases respectively, with 15 bases between them. The CDR3 contains 17 residues. CDR3 protein: CASSFMIRGTTNEKLFF. The CDR3 nucleotides are TGTGCCAGCAGTTTCATGATCCGAGGAACAACTAATGAAAAACTGTTTTTT.

The chain has TRBV5-1 and TRBJ2-7, with D perhaps matching TRBD2 (5 bases). Per germline, CDR1 SGHRS and CDR2 YFSETQ. The CDR3 loop spans 15 amino acids. Trimming pared 0 bases from V and 2 bases from J, leaving 12 bases between. The CDR3 sequence: CASSLGRGWAYEQYF. As DNA, the CDR3 is TGCGCCAGCAGCTTGGGCCGAGGGTGGGCCTACGAGCAGTACTTC.

The V gene is TRBV4-1, the J gene TRBJ2-6, with a weak D call TRBD1 (6 bases). Germline V CDR1 and CDR2: MGHRA, YSYEKL. CDR3 size: 18 residues. The V end lost 0 bases, the J end lost 0 bases, and 12 bases lay between the germline ends. This CDR3 is CASSQDEGESSGANVLTF. The CDR3 DNA sequence: TGCGCCAGCAGCCAAGATGAGGGGGAGAGCTCTGGGGCCAACGTCCTGACTTTC.

This chain connects TRBV5-5 to TRBJ2-2; D is unresolved. The CDR3 is 16 amino acids. Germline loops: CDR1 SGHKS, CDR2 YYEKEE (reference sequence). V was cut by 1 base and J by 4 bases, with 14 bases left in between. CDR3 in amino acids: CASSLLPQLPTGELFF. The CDR3 nucleotides read TGTGCCAGCAGCTTGTTGCCGCAGCTGCCCACCGGGGAGCTGTTTTTT.

A single count supports this clone. The CDR3, as DNA: TGTGCCACCAGCAGAACACCCGGGACAGGGGGGGATACGCAGTATTTT. Protein sequence: CATSRTPGTGGDTQYF. The V and J genes are TRBV15 and TRBJ2-3; 11 nucleotides agree with TRBD1. The germline V gene has CDR1 LNHNV and CDR2 YYDKDF (reference sequence). This CDR3 spans 16 amino acids. The junction had 7 bases not matched to a gene; V was cut back by 2 bases and J by 6 bases.

The rearrangement uses TRBV9 and TRBJ1-3; a weak D match, TRBD1 (5 bases). Germline CDR1 SGDLS, CDR2 YYNGEE. Trimming took off 4 bases at V and 0 bases at J, with 17 bases between the two ends. The CDR3 covers 17 residues. The CDR3: CASSPAGREHSGNTIYF. For the CDR3, the DNA is TGTGCCAGCAGCCCCGCGGGCAGGGAGCACTCTGGAAACACCATATATTTT.

The chain carries TRBV28 and TRBJ1-2; D gene uncertain. This CDR3 is 15 amino acids long. The germline V gene encodes CDR1 MDHEN and CDR2 SYDVKM. Deletions cut 2 bases from V and 1 base from J, with 11 bases between. The CDR3 reads CASSLQASLNYGYTF. CDR3 bases: TGTGCCAGCAGTTTACAGGCCTCCCTTAACTATGGCTACACCTTC.

V is TRBV10-3 and J is TRBJ2-3, with TRBD2 identical over 9 bases. Looked up from germline, CDR1 is ENHRY and CDR2 is SYGVKD. Losses at the gene ends were 4 bases for V and 2 bases for J; bases not matched to a gene: 4. There are 15 residues in the CDR3. The CDR3 bases are TGTGCCATCAGTGGGGGACTAGCCAACACAGATACGCAGTATTTT. Translation gives CAISGGLANTDTQYF.

Of note for this clone: An end of the junction differs from the germline gene, which may be a read error. The chain links TRBV4-3 to TRBJ2-3, with TRBD2 identical over 14 bases. The germline CDR1 and CDR2 sequences are LGHNA and YSLEER. The CDR3 covers 18 residues. The CDR3 sequence is CASSKEGPGLAGADTQYF. The CDR3 nucleotides read TGCGCCAGCAGCAAAGAGGGACCGGGACTAGCGGGAGCAGATACGCAGTATTTT.